This TCR beta chain was captured in a study of a mutant IDH1 vaccine in newly diagnosed glioma. Across the whole study: Mean patient age was about 40 years; 62.5% were male and roughly 38% female.

This clone has more than one count but fewer than ten. Its antigen is not known. Looked up from germline, CDR1 is MNHEY and CDR2 is SVGAGI. V shed 4 bases and J shed 2 bases, with 17 bases lying between them. This CDR3 region has 16 residues. The time point: week 11, during vaccination. Topical imiquimod accompanied each vaccine dose, which consisted of 300 ug of mutant IDH1 20-mer peptide. Using immunoSEQ multiplex PCR, the repertoire was profiled, and TCRdb retains in-frame clones only, with some absent. There are more than 55,000 clones in the sample; 84% occur only once, and 3% to 4% lies in the top ten.

The chain joins TRBV6-5 to TRBJ1-1; a possible D gene is TRBD1 (5 bases). This clonotype originated in a man aged 25-45 years with glioma. The sample consisted of PBMCs, taken from a glioma patient whose treatment included an IDH1 peptide vaccine. CDR3 bases: TGTGCCAGCAGTTTATCATCGTACAGGATTAACACTGAAGCTTTCTTT. Its protein is CASSLSSYRINTEAFF.